Presented here are 7 T cell receptor beta chains from one specimen sequenced in a study of OX40 agonist ivuxolimab in advanced cancers. Libraries were prepared by immunoSEQ multiplex PCR; TCRdb keeps only in-frame clonotypes and omits some of them. The sample consists of more than 85,000 clones, around nine tenths of them appearing once. The sample here was CD4+ or CD8+ T cells sorted from blood, taken in a trial of the OX40 agonist ivuxolimab. The receptors were sampled from an adult with an advanced solid tumor such as melanoma, head and neck, liver or kidney cancer.

On this clone itself: Germline and junction disagree at one end, which may indicate a read error. The rearrangement links TRBV27 to TRBJ1-4; tentatively, D is TRBD1 (6 bases). The germline V gene encodes CDR1 MNHEY and CDR2 SMNVEV (reference sequence). CDR3 length equals 15 residues. The CDR3: CASSPTGTTNEKLFF. The DNA of the CDR3 is TGTGCCAGCAGCCCGACCGGGACAACGAATGAAAAACTGTTTTTT.

The chain employs TRBV28 and TRBJ2-5; unclear D gene. The CDR3 extends over 14 amino acids. V was shortened by 3 bases and J by 5 bases, with 13 bases between the two germline ends. CDR1 is MDHEN and CDR2 is SYDVKM in the germline V gene. In DNA, the CDR3 is TGTGCCAGCAGTTTCCTAGGGTCTAGGGAGACCCAGTACTTC. Its protein is CASSFLGSRETQYF. The full variable domain, in which reference TRBV28 and TRBJ2-5 provide the parts outside the CDR3, is DVKVTQSSRYLVKRTGEKVFLECVQDMDHENMFWYRQDPGLGLRLIYFSYDVKMKEKGDIPEGYSVSREKKERFSLILESASTNQTSMYLCASSFLGSRETQYFGPGTRLLVL.

This chain uses TRBV6-6 with TRBJ1-4, with D perhaps matching TRBD1 (5 bases). CDR1 is MNHNY and CDR2 is SVGAGI in the germline V gene (reference sequence). The CDR3 loop spans 15 amino acids. Trimming shortened V by 0 bases and J by 7 bases, and 12 bases separated the two germline ends. The CDR3 DNA is TGTGCCAGCAGTTACTCGGGGGGGTTATCTGAAAAACTGTTTTTT. This gives the protein CASSYSGGLSEKLFF.

The V and J genes are TRBV28 and TRBJ2-7; TRBD2 matches at 9 bases. V lost 3 bases and J lost 1; bases outside the gene matches: 16. Germline V gene data show CDR1 as MDHEN and CDR2 as SYDVKM. The CDR3 consists of 19 residues. CDR3 protein: CASSFFRAKREVISYEQYF. As DNA, the CDR3 is TGTGCCAGCAGTTTCTTCCGGGCTAAGCGGGAGGTTATTTCCTACGAGCAGTACTTC.

The genes are TRBV7-2 and TRBJ1-1; TRBD1 is a possible D gene (5 bases). Trimming left V 1 base short and J 4 bases short, with 13 bases between. Germline V gene lookup returns CDR1 SGHTA and CDR2 FQGNSA. This CDR3 region has 15 residues. The CDR3 here is CASSLDYVGGTEAFF. Written as DNA, the CDR3 is TGTGCCAGCAGCTTAGATTATGTGGGGGGCACTGAAGCTTTCTTT.

CDR3 sequence: CASSRTDTQYF. The CDR3 nucleotides are TGTGCCAGCAGCCGCACAGATACGCAGTATTTT. V gene TRBV7-7 combines with J gene TRBJ2-3; D is unclear. The V and J ends lost 5 bases and 1 base respectively, with 1 base between them. The CDR3 is 11 residues long. The germline CDR1 and CDR2 sequences are SSHAT and FNYEAQ (reference sequence).

The chain is built from TRBV11-2 and TRBJ1-2; D is unclear. V lost 4 bases and J 7 bases, leaving 13 bases between the germline ends. Germline CDR1 and CDR2: SGHAT and FQNNGV. The CDR3 loop spans 13 amino acids. CDR3 sequence reads: CASSSHTAGGYTF. The DNA of the CDR3 is TGTGCCAGCAGCTCCCACACGGCTGGTGGCTACACCTTC. The full variable domain, rest sourced from reference TRBV11-2 and TRBJ1-2, is EAGVAQSPRYKIIEKRQSVAFWCNPISGHATLYWYQQILGQGPKLLIQFQNNGVVDDSQLPKDRFSAERLKGVDSTLKIQPAKLEDSAVYLCASSSHTAGGYTFGSGTRLTVV.